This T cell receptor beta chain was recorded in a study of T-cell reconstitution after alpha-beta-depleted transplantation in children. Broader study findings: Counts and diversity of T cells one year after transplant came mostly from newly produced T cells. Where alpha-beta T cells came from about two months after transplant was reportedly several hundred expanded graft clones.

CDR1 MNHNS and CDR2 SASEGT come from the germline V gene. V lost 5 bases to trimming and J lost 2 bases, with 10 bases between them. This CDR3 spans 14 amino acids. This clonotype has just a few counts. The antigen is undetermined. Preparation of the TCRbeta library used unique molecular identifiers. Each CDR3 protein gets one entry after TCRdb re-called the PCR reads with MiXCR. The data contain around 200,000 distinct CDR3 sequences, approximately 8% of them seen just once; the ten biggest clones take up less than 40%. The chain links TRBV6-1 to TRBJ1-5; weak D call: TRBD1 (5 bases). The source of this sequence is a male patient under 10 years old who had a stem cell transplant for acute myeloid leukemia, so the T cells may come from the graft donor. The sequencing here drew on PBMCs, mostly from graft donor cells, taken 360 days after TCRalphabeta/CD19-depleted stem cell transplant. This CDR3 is CASSPPGGNQPQHF. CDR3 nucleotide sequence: TGTGCCAGCAGTCCGCCGGGGGGCAATCAGCCCCAGCATTTT.